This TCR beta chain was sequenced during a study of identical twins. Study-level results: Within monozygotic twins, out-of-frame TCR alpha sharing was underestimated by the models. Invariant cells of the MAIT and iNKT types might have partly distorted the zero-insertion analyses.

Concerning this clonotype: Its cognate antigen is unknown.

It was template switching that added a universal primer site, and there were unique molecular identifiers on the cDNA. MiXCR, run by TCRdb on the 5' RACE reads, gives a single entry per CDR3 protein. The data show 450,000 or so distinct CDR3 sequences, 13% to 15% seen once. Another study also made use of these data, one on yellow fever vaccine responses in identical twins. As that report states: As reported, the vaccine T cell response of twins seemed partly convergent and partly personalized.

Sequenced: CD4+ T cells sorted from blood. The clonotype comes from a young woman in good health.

CDR3 coding DNA: TGTGCCAGCTCACCACCTGCAGAGACCCAGTACTTC. It codes for CASSPPAETQYF. This sequence joins TRBV18 and TRBJ2-5; D is ambiguous. The germline V gene has CDR1 KGHSH and CDR2 LQKENI. This CDR3 is built from 12 residues. V was clipped by 0 bases and J by 4 bases, with 3 bases between them.